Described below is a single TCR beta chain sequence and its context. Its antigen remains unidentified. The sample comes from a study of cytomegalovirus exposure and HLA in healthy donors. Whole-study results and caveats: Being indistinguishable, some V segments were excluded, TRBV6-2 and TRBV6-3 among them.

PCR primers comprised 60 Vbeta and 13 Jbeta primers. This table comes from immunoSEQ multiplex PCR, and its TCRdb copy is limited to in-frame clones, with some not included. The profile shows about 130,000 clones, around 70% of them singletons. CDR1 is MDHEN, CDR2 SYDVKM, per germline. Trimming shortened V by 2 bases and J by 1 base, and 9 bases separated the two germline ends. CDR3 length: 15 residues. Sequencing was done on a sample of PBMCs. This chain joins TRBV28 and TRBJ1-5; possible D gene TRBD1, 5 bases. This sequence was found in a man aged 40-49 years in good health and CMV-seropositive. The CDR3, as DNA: TGTGCCAGCAGTTTAGGGGGGGAAAGCAATCAGCCCCAGCATTTT. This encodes CASSLGGESNQPQHF.